A single sample gave rise to the 14 T cell receptor beta chains below, sequenced in a study of blood T cell repertoires in COVID-19. Profiled with immunoSEQ multiplex PCR; TCRdb holds only in-frame clones, not every one. The sample has over 40,000 clones; about 88% are singletons. Sequencing was done on a sample of peripheral blood. The receptors stem from a human donor in a cohort sampled during active COVID-19.

This clone was seen a single time. The genes are TRBV6-1 and TRBJ1-2; tentative D call: TRBD1 (5 bases). CDR3 length equals 13 residues. The V gene's germline CDR1 is MNHNS and CDR2 SASEGT. Deletions cut 3 bases from V and 2 bases from J, with 7 bases between. The CDR3 DNA reads as TGTGCCAGCAGTGAGGGGGGGAACTATGGCTACACCTTC. As protein: CASSEGGNYGYTF.

The chain carries TRBV6-2 or TRBV6-3 and TRBJ1-1; D unclear. With 0 bases removed from V and 1 base from J, the gap between germline ends came to 9 bases. This CDR3 has 15 residues. CDR1 MNHEY and CDR2 SVGEGT come from the germline V gene. CDR3 region: CASSYSRRPNTEAFF. The CDR3 bases are TGTGCCAGCAGTTACTCGAGGCGGCCGAACACTGAAGCTTTCTTT.

J is TRBJ2-4 and V is TRBV6-5; 7 positions match TRBD2. Germline CDR1 MNHEY, CDR2 SVGAGI. J lost 9 bases, V lost 8 bases, and 10 bases had no gene match. The CDR3 is made up of 13 amino acids. CDR3 amino acids: CASHRRTGGIQYF. For the CDR3, the DNA is TGTGCCAGCCACAGGAGAACGGGGGGCATTCAGTACTTC.

CDR3 in amino acids: CASSLDTSDTQYF. CDR3 nucleotide sequence: TGCGCCAGCAGCTTGGACACCTCGGATACGCAGTATTTT. The chain joins TRBV5-1 to TRBJ2-3, with D unresolved. Germline loops: CDR1 SGHRS, CDR2 YFSETQ. This CDR3 is built from 13 residues. Trimming removed 0 bases at V and 6 bases at J, with 8 bases between.

The chain links TRBV11-3 to TRBJ1-1, with TRBD1 matching over 11 bases. With V trimmed by 5 bases and J by 4 bases, 6 bases remained unmatched. Germline lookup yields CDR1 SGHNT and CDR2 YENEEA. CDR3 length: 15 residues. CDR3 coding DNA: TGTGCCAGCAGCCCAGGGGACAGGGGGGGCACTGAAGCTTTCTTT. It encodes CASSPGDRGGTEAFF.

V usage is TRBV10-3 and J usage is TRBJ2-5; 11 bases are a match to TRBD2. The germline V gene encodes CDR1 ENHRY and CDR2 SYGVKD. There are 16 residues in the CDR3. V shed 2 bases and J 1 base; nucleotides not matched to a gene: 3. The CDR3 nucleotides are TGTGCCATCAGTGAGGGGACTAGCGGACTCCAAGAGACCCAGTACTTC. This codes for CAISEGTSGLQETQYF.

V is TRBV24-1 and J is TRBJ1-1; 9 bases fit TRBD1. This CDR3 is built from 14 residues. V shed 7 bases, J shed 5 bases, and the junction held 7 bases outside the gene matches. CDR1 is KGHDR, CDR2 SFDVKD, per germline. CDR3 loop: CATSQDRGRTEAFF. In nucleotides, the CDR3 is TGTGCCACCAGCCAAGACAGGGGGAGAACTGAAGCTTTCTTT.

The chain couples TRBV5-8 to TRBJ2-3; TRBD2 might be the D (5 bases). This CDR3 has 14 amino acids. Between the trimmed V and J ends, which lost 4 bases and 1 base, there was a span of 10 bases. CDR1 SGHTS and CDR2 YDEGEE come from the germline V gene. The CDR3 DNA reads as TGTGCCAGCAGCGTTCGTAGCGGCACAGATACGCAGTATTTT. Translated: CASSVRSGTDTQYF. The full variable domain, rest sourced from reference TRBV5-8 and TRBJ2-3, is EAGVTQSPTHLIKTRGQQATLRCSPISGHTSVYWYQQALGLGLQFLLWYDEGEERNRGNFPPRFSGRQFPNYSSELNVNALELEDSALYLCASSVRSGTDTQYFGPGTRLTVL.

V and J are TRBV3-1 (or the pseudogene TRBV3-2) and TRBJ1-4; maybe TRBD1 (6 bases). Germline-derived CDR1 and CDR2 are LGHDT and YNNKEL (reference sequence). Trimming pared 4 bases from V and 5 bases from J, leaving 14 bases between. CDR3 size: 15 residues. CDR3: CASSPRGGRNEKLFF. The CDR3 bases are TGTGCCAGCAGCCCGAGGGGGGGTCGGAATGAAAAACTGTTTTTT.

The chain recombines TRBV25-1 with TRBJ1-2, with TRBD1 identical over 9 bases. Unmatched junction bases numbered 9, after V lost 6 bases and J lost 1 base. This CDR3 region has 16 residues. Looked up from germline, CDR1 is MGHDK and CDR2 is SYGVNS. CDR3 sequence (DNA): TGTGCCAGCAGCCCCCCGGGGACAGGGATTAACTATGGCTACACCTTC. Translating gives CASSPPGTGINYGYTF.

The table lists this clone with a few counts. V usage is TRBV5-6 and J usage is TRBJ2-1; the match to TRBD1 covers 8 bases. The CDR3 is 13 residues long. CDR1 SGHDT and CDR2 YYEEEE come from the germline V gene. The trim removed 4 bases at V and 9 bases at J, leaving 6 bases unmatched. DNA of the CDR3: TGTGCCAGCAGCCCCGGACAGGGACTTGAGCAGTTCTTC. Translated, it gives CASSPGQGLEQFF.

This chain joins TRBV5-1 and TRBJ2-4; 7 nucleotides align to TRBD1. The germline CDR1 and CDR2 sequences are SGHRS and YFSETQ. With 4 bases clipped from V and 2 bases from J, the junction kept 3 bases outside the gene matches. CDR3 length: 14 residues. CDR3 protein: CASSLTGTKNIQYF. For the CDR3, the DNA is TGCGCCAGCAGCCTGACAGGGACCAAAAACATTCAGTACTTC.

This clone appeared once. The chain employs TRBV6-2 or TRBV6-3 and TRBJ2-5, with D perhaps TRBD1 (6 bases). V was pared by 2 bases and J by 2 bases, with 12 bases between. This CDR3 region has 15 residues. CDR1 is MNHEY and CDR2 is SVGEGT in the germline V gene. The CDR3 here is CASSYHRAKQETQYF. As DNA, the CDR3 is TGTGCCAGCAGTTACCACAGGGCTAAGCAAGAGACCCAGTACTTC.

This clone was counted once. The chain uses TRBV7-2 and TRBJ1-6; 7 bases are a match to TRBD1. The CDR3 loop spans 15 amino acids. With 5 bases clipped from V and 7 bases from J, the junction kept 8 bases outside the gene matches. Per the germline V gene, CDR1 is SGHTA and CDR2 is FQGNSA. The CDR3 sequence: CASSHDRDRNSPLHF. In DNA form, the CDR3 reads TGTGCCAGCAGCCACGACAGGGATCGGAATTCACCCCTCCACTTT.